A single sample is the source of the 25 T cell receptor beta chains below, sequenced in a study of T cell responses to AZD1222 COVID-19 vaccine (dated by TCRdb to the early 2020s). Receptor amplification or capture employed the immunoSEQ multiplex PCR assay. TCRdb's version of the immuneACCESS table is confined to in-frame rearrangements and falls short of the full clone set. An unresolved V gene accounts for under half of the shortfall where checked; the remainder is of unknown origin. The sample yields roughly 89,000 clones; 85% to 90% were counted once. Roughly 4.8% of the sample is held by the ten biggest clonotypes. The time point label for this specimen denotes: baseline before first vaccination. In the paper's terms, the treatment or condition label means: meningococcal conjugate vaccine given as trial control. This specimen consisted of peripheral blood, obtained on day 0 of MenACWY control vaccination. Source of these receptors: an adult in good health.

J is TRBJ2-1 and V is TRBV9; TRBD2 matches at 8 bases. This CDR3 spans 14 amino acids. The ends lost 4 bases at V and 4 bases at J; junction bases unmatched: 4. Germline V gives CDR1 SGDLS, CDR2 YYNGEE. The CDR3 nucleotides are TGTGCCAGCAGCACTAGCGGAGGTTACAATGAGCAGTTCTTC. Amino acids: CASSTSGGYNEQFF.

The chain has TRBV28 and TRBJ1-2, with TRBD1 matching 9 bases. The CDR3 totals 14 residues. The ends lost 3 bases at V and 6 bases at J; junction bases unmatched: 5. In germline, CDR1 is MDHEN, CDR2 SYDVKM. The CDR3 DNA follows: TGTGCCAGCAGTTTCCGGACAGGGGAAAATGGCTACACCTTC. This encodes CASSFRTGENGYTF.

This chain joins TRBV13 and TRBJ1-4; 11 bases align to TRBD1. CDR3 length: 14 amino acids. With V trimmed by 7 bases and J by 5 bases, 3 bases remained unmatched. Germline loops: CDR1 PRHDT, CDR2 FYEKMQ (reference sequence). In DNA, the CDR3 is TGTGCCAGCACCCGGGACAGGGGGAATGAAAAACTGTTTTTT. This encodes CASTRDRGNEKLFF.

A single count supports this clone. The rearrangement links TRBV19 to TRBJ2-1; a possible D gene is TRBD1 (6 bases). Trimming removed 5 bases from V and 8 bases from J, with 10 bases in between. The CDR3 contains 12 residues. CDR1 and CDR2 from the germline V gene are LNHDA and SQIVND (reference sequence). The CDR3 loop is CASSYGGHEQFF. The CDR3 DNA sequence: TGTGCCAGTAGTTATGGGGGCCATGAGCAGTTCTTC.

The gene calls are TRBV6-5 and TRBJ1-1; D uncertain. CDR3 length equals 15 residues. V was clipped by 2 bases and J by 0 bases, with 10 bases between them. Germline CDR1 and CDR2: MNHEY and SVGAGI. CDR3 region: CASSYTPVMNTEAFF. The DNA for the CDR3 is TGTGCCAGCAGTTACACACCAGTTATGAACACTGAAGCTTTCTTT.

CDR3 DNA: TGCAGTGCTAGGATGGGCTATGGCTACACCTTC. Translated, it gives CSARMGYGYTF. V is TRBV20-1 and J is TRBJ1-2; D is undetermined. Trimming took 3 bases from V and 4 from J, leaving 6 bases between them. Per the germline V gene, CDR1 is DFQATT and CDR2 is SNEGSKA (reference sequence). This CDR3 has 11 residues.

CDR3 amino acids: CASTAQAPYEQYF. The CDR3 nucleotides read TGTGCCAGCACCGCCCAGGCGCCCTACGAGCAGTACTTC. The rearrangement links TRBV28 to TRBJ2-7; D unresolved. Germline V gene data show CDR1 as MDHEN and CDR2 as SYDVKM. This CDR3 is 13 amino acids long. Between the trimmed V and J ends, which lost 7 bases and 2 bases, there was a span of 12 bases.

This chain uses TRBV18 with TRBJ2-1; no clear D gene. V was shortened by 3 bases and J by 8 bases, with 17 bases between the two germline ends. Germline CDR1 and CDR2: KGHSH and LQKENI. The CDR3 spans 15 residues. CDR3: CASSPSDGYWDEQFF. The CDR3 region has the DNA TGTGCCAGCTCACCCTCGGACGGTTATTGGGATGAGCAGTTCTTC.

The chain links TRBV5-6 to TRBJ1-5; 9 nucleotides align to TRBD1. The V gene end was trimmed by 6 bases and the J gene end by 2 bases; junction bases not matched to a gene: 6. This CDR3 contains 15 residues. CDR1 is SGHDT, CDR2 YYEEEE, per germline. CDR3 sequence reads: CASMHRGHGNQPQHF. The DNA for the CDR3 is TGTGCCAGCATGCACAGGGGGCATGGCAATCAGCCCCAGCATTTT.

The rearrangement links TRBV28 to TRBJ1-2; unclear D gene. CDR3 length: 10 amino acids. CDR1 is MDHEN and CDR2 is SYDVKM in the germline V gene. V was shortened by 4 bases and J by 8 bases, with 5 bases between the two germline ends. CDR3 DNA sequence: TGTGCCAGCAGTTCCGGGGGCTACACCTTC. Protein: CASSSGGYTF.

As DNA, the CDR3 is TGTGCCAGCAGCCTGTTTATGGGGGTCGAGACCCAGTACTTC. Translated, it gives CASSLFMGVETQYF. The chain links TRBV3-1 (or the pseudogene TRBV3-2) to TRBJ2-5; D assignment may be TRBD1 or TRBD2 (5 bases each). Trimming stripped 4 bases from V and 5 bases from J, with 14 bases between. This CDR3 has 14 amino acids. The germline CDR1 and CDR2 sequences are LGHDT and YNNKEL (reference sequence).

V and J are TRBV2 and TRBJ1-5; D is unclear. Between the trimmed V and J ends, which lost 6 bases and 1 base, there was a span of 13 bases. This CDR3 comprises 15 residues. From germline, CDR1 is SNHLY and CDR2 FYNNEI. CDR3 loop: CASSRTWKSNQPQHF. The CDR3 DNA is TGTGCCAGCAGCCGTACCTGGAAGAGCAATCAGCCCCAGCATTTT. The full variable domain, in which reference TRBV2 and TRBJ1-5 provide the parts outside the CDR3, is EPEVTQTPSHQVTQMGQEVILRCVPISNHLYFYWYRQILGQKVEFLVSFYNNEISEKSEIFDDQFSVERPDGSNFTLKIRSTKLEDSAMYFCASSRTWKSNQPQHFGDGTRLSIL.

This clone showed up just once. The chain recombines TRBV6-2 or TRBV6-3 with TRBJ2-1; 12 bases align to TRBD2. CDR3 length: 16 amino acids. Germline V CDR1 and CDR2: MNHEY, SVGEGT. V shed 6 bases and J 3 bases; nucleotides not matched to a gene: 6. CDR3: CASSSRLAGDYNEQFF. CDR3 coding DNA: TGTGCCAGCAGCTCTCGACTAGCGGGAGACTACAATGAGCAGTTCTTC.

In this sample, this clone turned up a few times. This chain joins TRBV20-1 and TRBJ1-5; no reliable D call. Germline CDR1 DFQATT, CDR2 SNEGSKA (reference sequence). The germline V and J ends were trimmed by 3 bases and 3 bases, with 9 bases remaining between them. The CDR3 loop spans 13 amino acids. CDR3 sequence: CSASGGANQPQHF. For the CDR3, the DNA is TGCAGTGCTAGTGGCGGCGCCAATCAGCCCCAGCATTTT.

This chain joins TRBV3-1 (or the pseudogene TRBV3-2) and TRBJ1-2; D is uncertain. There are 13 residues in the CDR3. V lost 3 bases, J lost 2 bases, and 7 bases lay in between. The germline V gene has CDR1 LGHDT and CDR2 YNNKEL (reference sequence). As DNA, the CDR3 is TGTGCCAGCAGCCAGCCAATGAACTATGGCTACACCTTC. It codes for CASSQPMNYGYTF.

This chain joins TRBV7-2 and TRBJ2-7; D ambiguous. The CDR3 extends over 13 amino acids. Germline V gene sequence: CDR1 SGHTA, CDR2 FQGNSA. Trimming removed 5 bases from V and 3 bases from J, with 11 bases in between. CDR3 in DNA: TGTGCCAGCAGCCATTCTCAGAACTACGAGCAGTACTTC. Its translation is CASSHSQNYEQYF.

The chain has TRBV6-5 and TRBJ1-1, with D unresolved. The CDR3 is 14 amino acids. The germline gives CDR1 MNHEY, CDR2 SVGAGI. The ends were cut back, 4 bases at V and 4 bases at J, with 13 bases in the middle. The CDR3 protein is CASSLGSPFTEAFF. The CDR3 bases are TGTGCCAGCAGTTTGGGCTCACCGTTCACTGAAGCTTTCTTT.

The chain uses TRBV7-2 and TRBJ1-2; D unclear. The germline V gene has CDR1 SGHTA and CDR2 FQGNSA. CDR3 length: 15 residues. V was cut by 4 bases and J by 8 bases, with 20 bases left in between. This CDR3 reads CASSSYPPLREGYTF. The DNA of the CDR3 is TGTGCCAGCAGCTCGTATCCCCCTCTACGCGAGGGCTACACCTTC.

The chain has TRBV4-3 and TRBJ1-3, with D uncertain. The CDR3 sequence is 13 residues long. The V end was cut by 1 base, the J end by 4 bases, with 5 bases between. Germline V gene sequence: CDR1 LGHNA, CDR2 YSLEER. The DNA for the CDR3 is TGCGCCAGCAGCCAAGTCCCAGGAAACACCATATATTTT. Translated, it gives CASSQVPGNTIYF.

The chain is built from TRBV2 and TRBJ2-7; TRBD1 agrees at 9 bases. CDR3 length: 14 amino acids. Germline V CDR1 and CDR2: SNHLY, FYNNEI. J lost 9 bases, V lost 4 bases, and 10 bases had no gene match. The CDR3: CASSVRDRDWSQYF. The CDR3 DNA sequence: TGTGCCAGCAGTGTCCGGGACAGGGATTGGTCGCAGTACTTC.

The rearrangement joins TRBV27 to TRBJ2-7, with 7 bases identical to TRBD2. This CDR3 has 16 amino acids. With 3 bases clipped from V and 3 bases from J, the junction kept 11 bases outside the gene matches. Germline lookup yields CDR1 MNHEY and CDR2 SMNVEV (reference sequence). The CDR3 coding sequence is TGTGCCAGCAGTTTCCGAGGGACTAACCTAAACTACGAGCAGTACTTC. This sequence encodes CASSFRGTNLNYEQYF.

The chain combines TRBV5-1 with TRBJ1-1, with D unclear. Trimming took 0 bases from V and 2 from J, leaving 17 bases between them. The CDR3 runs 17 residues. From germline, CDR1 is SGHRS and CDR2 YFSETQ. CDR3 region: CASSLAPSGGLNTEAFF. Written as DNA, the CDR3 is TGCGCCAGCAGCTTGGCCCCCTCCGGAGGCCTCAACACTGAAGCTTTCTTT.

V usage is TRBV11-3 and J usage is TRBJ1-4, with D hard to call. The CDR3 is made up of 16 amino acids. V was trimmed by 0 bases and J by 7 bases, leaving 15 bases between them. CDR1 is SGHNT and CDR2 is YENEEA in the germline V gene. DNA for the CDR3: TGTGCCAGCAGCTTAGATCAAATAGGTGGTTTTGAAAAACTGTTTTTT. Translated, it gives CASSLDQIGGFEKLFF.

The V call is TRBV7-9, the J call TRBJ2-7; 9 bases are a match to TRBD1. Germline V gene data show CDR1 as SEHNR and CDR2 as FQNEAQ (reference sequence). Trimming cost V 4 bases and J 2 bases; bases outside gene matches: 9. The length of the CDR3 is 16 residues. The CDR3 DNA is TGTGCCAGCAGCTCAACGGGACAGGGCCCCCCCTACGAGCAGTACTTC. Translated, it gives CASSSTGQGPPYEQYF.

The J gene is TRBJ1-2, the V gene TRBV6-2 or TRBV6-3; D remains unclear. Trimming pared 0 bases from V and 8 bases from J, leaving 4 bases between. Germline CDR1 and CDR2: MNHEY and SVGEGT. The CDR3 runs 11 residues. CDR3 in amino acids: CASSYSRGYTF. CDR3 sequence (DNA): TGTGCCAGCAGTTACTCAAGGGGCTACACCTTC.